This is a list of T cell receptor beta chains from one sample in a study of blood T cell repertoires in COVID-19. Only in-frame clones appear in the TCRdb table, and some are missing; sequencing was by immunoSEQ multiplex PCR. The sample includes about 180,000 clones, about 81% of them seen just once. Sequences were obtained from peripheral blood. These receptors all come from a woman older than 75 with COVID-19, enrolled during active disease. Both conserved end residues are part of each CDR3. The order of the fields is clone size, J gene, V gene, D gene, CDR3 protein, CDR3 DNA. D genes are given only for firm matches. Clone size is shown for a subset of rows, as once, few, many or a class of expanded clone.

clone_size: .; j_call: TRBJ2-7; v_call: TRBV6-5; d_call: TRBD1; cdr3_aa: CASRRDREVLYEQYF; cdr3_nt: TGTGCCAGCAGAAGGGACAGGGAAGTATTGTACGAGCAGTACTTC
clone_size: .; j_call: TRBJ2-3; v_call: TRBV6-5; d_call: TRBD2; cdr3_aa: CAAAAGEADTQYF; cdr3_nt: TGTGCCGCGGCGGCGGGAGAGGCAGATACGCAGTATTTT
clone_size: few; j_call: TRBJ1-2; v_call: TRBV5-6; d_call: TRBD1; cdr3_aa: CASSFGPGTVVEGYTF; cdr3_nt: TGTGCCAGCAGCTTCGGCCCCGGGACAGTGGTTGAGGGCTACACCTTC
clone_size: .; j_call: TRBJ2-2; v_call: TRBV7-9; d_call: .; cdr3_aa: CASSLALARELFF; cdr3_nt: TGTGCCAGCAGCTTAGCGCTTGCGAGGGAGCTGTTTTTT
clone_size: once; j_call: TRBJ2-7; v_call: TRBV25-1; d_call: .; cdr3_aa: CASSPTTWEDYEQYF; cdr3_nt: TGTGCCAGCAGTCCCACCACTTGGGAGGACTACGAGCAGTACTTC
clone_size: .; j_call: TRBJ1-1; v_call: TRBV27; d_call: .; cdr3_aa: CASSFGGRGEAFF; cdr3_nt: TGTGCCAGCAGTTTCGGTGGACGGGGTGAAGCTTTCTTT
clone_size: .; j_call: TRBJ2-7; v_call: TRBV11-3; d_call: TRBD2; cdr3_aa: CASSLQSGRSYEQYF; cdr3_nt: TGTGCCAGCAGCTTACAAAGCGGGAGGTCCTACGAGCAGTACTTC
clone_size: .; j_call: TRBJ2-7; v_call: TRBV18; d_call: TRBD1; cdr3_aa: CASSAEWTGDEQYF; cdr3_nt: TGTGCCAGCTCAGCGGAATGGACAGGGGACGAGCAGTACTTC
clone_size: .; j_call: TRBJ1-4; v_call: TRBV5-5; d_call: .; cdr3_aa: CASSLGVVGEKLFF; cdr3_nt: TGTGCCAGCAGCCTAGGGGTGGTCGGTGAAAAACTGTTTTTT
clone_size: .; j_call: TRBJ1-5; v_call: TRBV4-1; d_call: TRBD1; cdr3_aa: CASSQVTGVAWPQHF; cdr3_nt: TGCGCCAGCAGCCAAGTAACAGGGGTAGCTTGGCCCCAGCATTTT
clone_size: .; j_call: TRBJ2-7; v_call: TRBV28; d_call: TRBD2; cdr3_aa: CASRSGTSGSFDEQYF; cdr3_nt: TGTGCCAGCAGATCGGGGACTAGCGGGAGTTTCGACGAGCAGTACTTC
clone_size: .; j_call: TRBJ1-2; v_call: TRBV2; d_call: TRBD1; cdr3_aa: CASRRDRGSDGYTF; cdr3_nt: TGTGCCAGCAGGAGGGACAGGGGCTCAGATGGCTACACCTTC
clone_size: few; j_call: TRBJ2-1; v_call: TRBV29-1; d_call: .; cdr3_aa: CSVEARYNEQFF; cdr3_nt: TGCAGCGTTGAAGCCCGGTACAATGAGCAGTTCTTC
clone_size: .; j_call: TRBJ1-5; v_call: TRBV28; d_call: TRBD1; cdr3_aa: CASSYLQQGADPPQHF; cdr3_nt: TGTGCCAGCAGTTATCTCCAACAGGGGGCTGATCCGCCCCAGCATTTT
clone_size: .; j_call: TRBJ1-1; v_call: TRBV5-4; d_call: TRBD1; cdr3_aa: CASSWYATGGTEAFF; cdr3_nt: TGTGCCAGCAGCTGGTATGCTACAGGGGGCACTGAAGCTTTCTTT
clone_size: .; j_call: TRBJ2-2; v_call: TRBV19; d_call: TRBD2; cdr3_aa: CASSTQGLAGASTGELFF; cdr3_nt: TGTGCCAGTAGTACTCAAGGACTAGCGGGAGCAAGTACCGGGGAGCTGTTTTTT
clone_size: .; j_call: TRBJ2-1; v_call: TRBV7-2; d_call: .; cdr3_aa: CAGGAEIGSEQFF; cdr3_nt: TGTGCCGGGGGGGCGGAAATCGGGAGTGAGCAGTTCTTC
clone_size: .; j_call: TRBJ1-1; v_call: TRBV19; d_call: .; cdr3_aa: CASSIYGREGENTEAFF; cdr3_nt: TGTGCCAGTAGTATTTATGGGAGGGAGGGAGAAAACACTGAAGCTTTCTTT
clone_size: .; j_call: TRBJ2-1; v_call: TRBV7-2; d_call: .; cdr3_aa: CASSLSVVYEQFF; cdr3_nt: TGTGCCAGCAGCTTATCCGTAGTATATGAGCAGTTCTTC
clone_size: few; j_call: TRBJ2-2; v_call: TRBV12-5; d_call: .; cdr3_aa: CASGLVGVGELFF; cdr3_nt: TGTGCTAGTGGTTTGGTAGGGGTTGGGGAGCTGTTTTTT